Reported below is one T cell receptor (beta chain). Its antigen has not been determined. No base quality information exists; no much larger clone differs at one position. TCRbeta CDR3 regions were amplified from genomic DNA using the immunoSEQ Assay, a bias-controlled multiplex PCR. Per the original workflow: Nucleated cell counts per sample were estimated from amplification of reference gene primers within the assay. To quantify the absolute abundance of each unique TCRbeta CDR3 rearrangement, sequence reads were collapsed and filtered. For each sample, productive Simpson clonality was calculated as the square root of Simpson's diversity index across productive rearrangements. Sourced from immuneACCESS, this table was stored by TCRdb with only in-frame sequences that have V and J called. A share of the clones is absent; for the studies checked, an unresolved V gene accounts for under half, and the remainder has no known explanation. From that table come the V and J calls and clone size; the DNA was used to work out D and trimming. Present in this sample are approximately 160,000 clones, about 85% of which were seen just once. The ten largest account for roughly 1.3% of the sample.

This entry comes from a study of blood T cell repertoires in COVID-19 (dated by TCRdb to 2019 to 2021). Turning to the overall study: The collaborator samples originated in the United States, Italy and Spain and spanned the acute and convalescent phases of COVID-19. The material from the prospective study consisted of cDNA or gDNA derived from T cells, B-cell-depleted T cells, or PBMCs. Deeply sampled blood TCRbeta repertoires from subjects exposed to, actively infected with, or recovered from COVID-19 were included in the dataset. The repertoires were made available in a free public database intended to serve as a resource for research on the immune response to SARS-CoV-2. The samples were drawn from two sources: the first 160 participants of the ongoing ImmuneRACE study, and 1,000 to 1,500 subjects contributed by 6 global collaborators. Nearly every sample came with metadata listing a de-identified subject ID, COVID-19 status, age in years and sex. Where available, HLA class I and class II types were obtained from metadata supplied by the sample provider rather than from assay-based typing.

The paper as a whole reports these results and caveats: The quantity of clinical and demographic metadata differed by source and by participant and was supplied without curation.

CDR1 and CDR2 are read off the germline V gene as SGHAT and FQNNGV. V is reduced by 5 bases and J by 0 bases, leaving a spacing of 15 bases between them. There are 16 amino acids in the CDR3, from cysteine to phenylalanine inclusive. The CDR3 DNA has 48 bases and is translated from base 1. A second Seattle source provided samples from volunteer blood donors who had recovered from COVID-19. The collaborating institutions used their own protocols to collect whole blood in K2EDTA tubes. Collaborator samples were shipped for TCRbeta analysis as frozen whole blood, isolated PBMCs, or DNA extracted from either sample type.

The TCR comes from a man aged 55-75 years who had recovered from COVID-19. The sequencing sample was made of peripheral blood. Rearrangement joined TRBV11-2 to TRBJ2-3; TRBD2 might be the D gene, on 7 matching bases. CDR3 sequence: CASSTRGGYSTDTQYF. The DNA is as follows: TGTGCCAGCAGCACTAGGGGGGGGTATAGCACAGATACGCAGTATTTT.